The present T cell receptor (beta chain) was sequenced within a study of T cell repertoires in cytomegalovirus infection. J lost 0 bases, V lost 1 base, and 9 bases had no gene match. The CDR3 totals 18 residues. MiXCR, run by TCRdb on the reads, gives a single entry per CDR3 protein. The data hold about 830,000 distinct CDR3 sequences, with approximately 29% observed a single time. About this clonotype: Antigen unknown.

The source material was cultured CD8+ T cells from PBMCs, sampled from culture after CMV antigen stimulation. This TCR was sampled from a human donor in good health (CMV status not recorded). Some clones in this sample may be carry-over from other donors' samples. This chain links TRBV12-3 or TRBV12-4 with TRBJ1-2, with 9 bases matching TRBD1. CDR3 protein: CASSLGPGQGNSNYGYTF. The CDR3 DNA reads as TGTGCCAGCAGTTTAGGACCGGGACAGGGAAACTCTAACTATGGCTACACCTTC.